The 21 T cell receptor beta chains below were found in one sample sequenced in a study of identical twins. TCRdb re-analysed the 5' RACE reads in MiXCR, keeping a single row per CDR3 protein. The sample yields approximately 1.8 million distinct CDR3 sequences, around 29% seen once. Source material: cord blood. The receptors stem from a newborn girl in good health.

This clonotype came up a few times. DNA of the CDR3: TGCGCCAGCAGCTTGGGTAGTGACTATGGCTACACCTTC. Its translation: CASSLGSDYGYTF. The V call is TRBV5-1, the J call TRBJ1-2; D unclear. The CDR3 length is 13 residues. V was trimmed by 0 bases and J by 3 bases, leaving 6 bases between them. CDR1 and CDR2 (germline): SGHRS, YFSETQ.

This clonotype was found a few times. As DNA, the CDR3 is TGTGCCAGCACCACGAACACAGGGACTAACTATGGCTACACCTTC. It translates to CASTTNTGTNYGYTF. This sequence joins TRBV2 and TRBJ1-2; possibly TRBD1 for D (6 bases). Trimming shortened V by 7 bases and J by 0 bases, and 15 bases separated the two germline ends. CDR3 length: 15 amino acids. The germline CDR1 and CDR2 sequences are SNHLY and FYNNEI.

This chain joins TRBV2 and TRBJ2-5, with TRBD2 matching 13 bases. The CDR3 covers 16 residues. Germline V CDR1 and CDR2: SNHLY, FYNNEI. The V gene end was trimmed by 7 bases and the J gene end by 7 bases; junction bases not matched to a gene: 12. DNA of the CDR3: TGTGCCAGCAAACTAGCGGGAGGGGCCCTCAGGTTGACCCAGTACTTC. It yields the protein CASKLAGGALRLTQYF.

The chain recombines TRBV11-2 with TRBJ2-2; D may be TRBD2 (6 bases). This CDR3 comprises 16 residues. CDR1 and CDR2 (germline): SGHAT, FQNNGV. Deletions cut 8 bases from V and 6 bases from J, with 22 bases between. CDR3 nucleotide sequence: TGTGCCAGCGGCCCGAGGGCAGGGACTGGATCCGGGGAGCTGTTTTTT. Amino acid sequence: CASGPRAGTGSGELFF.

CDR3 in amino acids: CASSLRPNGPQETQYF. In DNA form, the CDR3 reads TGCGCCAGCAGCTTGAGGCCTAACGGACCACAAGAGACCCAGTACTTC. The V and J genes are TRBV5-1 and TRBJ2-5; no reliable D call. The CDR3 runs 16 residues. V was pared by 1 base and J by 2 bases, with 15 bases between. Germline V gives CDR1 SGHRS, CDR2 YFSETQ.

This clonotype appeared many times. V is TRBV5-1 and J is TRBJ2-1, with 13 bases aligning to TRBD2. Trimming took 4 bases from V and 7 from J; bases not matched to a gene: 5. This CDR3 is built from 15 residues. CDR1 and CDR2 from the germline V gene are SGHRS and YFSETQ. The CDR3: CASSQTSGRSNEQFF. For the CDR3, the DNA is TGCGCCAGCAGCCAGACTAGCGGGAGGTCAAATGAGCAGTTCTTC.

The CDR3 DNA sequence: TGTGCCAGCAGGGCGGGCGGGGGCTCCTACAATGAGCAGTTCTTC. It yields the protein CASRAGGGSYNEQFF. The rearrangement uses TRBV12-3 or TRBV12-4 and TRBJ2-1; TRBD2 matches 7 bases. V lost 6 bases and J lost 0; bases outside the gene matches: 5. The CDR3 consists of 15 residues.

The chain joins TRBV29-1 to TRBJ2-2; possibly TRBD2 for D (6 bases). This CDR3 comprises 14 residues. CDR1 is SQVTM and CDR2 is ANQGSEA in the germline V gene. V shed 4 bases and J shed 6 bases, with 15 bases lying between them. The CDR3 region has the DNA TGCAGCGTTGCTCGACGCGGGGAAGCCGGGGAGCTGTTTTTT. Its translation is CSVARRGEAGELFF.

V and J are TRBV6-5 and TRBJ1-5; 7 bases are a match to TRBD1. The germline V gene encodes CDR1 MNHEY and CDR2 SVGAGI. The CDR3 contains 15 residues. V lost 0 bases and J lost 7; bases outside the gene matches: 6. The CDR3 loop is CASSYSSTGVQPQHF. CDR3 sequence (DNA): TGTGCCAGCAGTTACTCTTCCACAGGGGTCCAGCCCCAGCATTTT.

The V gene is TRBV25-1, the J gene TRBJ2-1; no firm D call. This CDR3 has 16 residues. The V end was cut by 0 bases, the J end by 0 bases, with 9 bases between. The germline V gene encodes CDR1 MGHDK and CDR2 SYGVNS. CDR3: CASSEYRGFSYNEQFF. CDR3 sequence (DNA): TGTGCCAGCAGTGAATACCGCGGATTCTCCTACAATGAGCAGTTCTTC. Based on the CDR3 plus reference TRBV25-1 and TRBJ2-1, the full variable domain is EADIYQTPRYLVIGTGKKITLECSQTMGHDKMYWYQQDPGMELHLIHYSYGVNSTEKGDLSSESTVSRIRTEHFPLTLESARPSHTSQYLCASSEYRGFSYNEQFFGPGTRLTVL.

This clonotype has a single count. Being one base from a much bigger clone, this may be a read error. The gene calls are TRBV5-1 and TRBJ2-1; the match to TRBD2 covers 9 bases. Germline V CDR1 and CDR2: SGHRS, YFSETQ. J lost 0 bases, V lost 3 bases, and 28 bases had no gene match. The CDR3 loop spans 24 amino acids. This CDR3 is CASSSAGSRGGTSGRMSSYNEQFF. DNA of the CDR3: TGCGCCAGCAGCTCGGCAGGATCTCGTGGAGGTACTAGCGGGCGGATGAGCTCCTACAATGAGCAGTTCTTC.

Concerning this clonotype itself: One junction end does not reproduce the germline sequence, and a read error may be involved. This chain joins TRBV5-4 and TRBJ2-1; D gene unclear. The CDR3 length is 11 residues. The germline CDR1 and CDR2 sequences are SGHNT and YYREEE (reference sequence). In nucleotides, the CDR3 is TGTGTCAGCACGGCGCTAGATGAGCAGTTCTTC. Translating it yields CVSTALDEQFF.

This clonotype was recorded at least ten times. The CDR3 here is CASSLRRGEETQYF. CDR3 nucleotide sequence: TGCGCCAGCAGCTTAAGGCGGGGGGAAGAGACCCAGTACTTC. This chain links TRBV5-1 with TRBJ2-5; TRBD2 aligns across 8 bases. Germline CDR1 SGHRS, CDR2 YFSETQ. V lost 2 bases to trimming and J lost 3 bases; unmatched junction nucleotides: 3. The CDR3 is 14 residues long.

There are a few counts of this clonotype. V gene TRBV6-5 combines with J gene TRBJ2-3, with 7 positions matching TRBD1. Germline trimming cut 0 bases from V and 2 bases from J; bases unmatched to any gene: 5. CDR3 length equals 16 residues. Germline CDR1 and CDR2: MNHEY and SVGAGI. CDR3 nucleotides: TGTGCCAGCAGTTACTCGGTAACAGGGGCCACAGATACGCAGTATTTT. Its translation: CASSYSVTGATDTQYF.

This clonotype was found a few times. V usage is TRBV21-1 and J usage is TRBJ2-5; the table's D call, TRBD2, has no DNA check behind it. TRBV21-1 is classified as a pseudogene. The CDR3 runs to 17 residues. In DNA, the CDR3 is TGTGCCAGCAGCAACCAAAACTCCTCTAGCGACCAAGAGACCCAGTACTTC. It yields the protein CASSNQNSSSDQETQYF.

This chain links TRBV11-2 with TRBJ2-7; 8 positions match TRBD2. This CDR3 contains 15 residues. The J segment lost 1 base and the V segment lost 4 bases, leaving 6 bases of the junction unmatched. CDR1 SGHAT and CDR2 FQNNGV come from the germline V gene. The CDR3 DNA reads as TGTGCCAGCAGCTCGATTCGGGGGGGGTCCTACGAGCAGTACTTC. Amino acid sequence: CASSSIRGGSYEQYF.

With regard to this clonotype: The junction departs from the called germline gene at one end, perhaps through a read error. The genes are TRBV29-1 and TRBJ1-2, with D hard to call. This CDR3 comprises 12 residues. Germline values: CDR1 SQVTM, CDR2 ANQGSEA. The CDR3 DNA follows: TGCAGCGTTGGTCCGACTAACCATGGCTACACCTTC. Residues: CSVGPTNHGYTF.

This clonotype was observed many times. The rearrangement links TRBV4-1 to TRBJ2-3, with a possible D match to TRBD2 (5 bases). The germline V and J ends were trimmed by 4 bases and 5 bases, with 19 bases remaining between them. This CDR3 is built from 16 residues. Germline-derived CDR1 and CDR2 are MGHRA and YSYEKL. CDR3 bases: TGCGCCAGCAGCCGGACTTCCCTCAATGGGGTAGATACGCAGTATTTT. This codes for CASSRTSLNGVDTQYF.

In its sample, this clonotype was seen a few times. The rearrangement joins TRBV7-2 to TRBJ1-1; no clear D gene. CDR1 is SGHTA and CDR2 is FQGNSA in the germline V gene. The germline V and J ends were trimmed by 1 base and 4 bases, with 10 bases remaining between them. The CDR3 has 14 residues. The CDR3: CASSLETKVTEAFF. DNA of the CDR3: TGTGCCAGCAGCTTAGAAACTAAGGTCACTGAAGCTTTCTTT.

With respect to this clonotype: An end of the junction does not agree with germline; a read error may underlie this. The chain joins TRBV6-1 to TRBJ1-5; 10 bases match TRBD1. Germline V CDR1 and CDR2: MNHNS, SASEGT. CDR3 size: 15 residues. CDR3 sequence: CAGSEGTGENQPQHF. In DNA, the CDR3 is TGTGCCGGCAGTGAAGGGACAGGGGAAAATCAGCCCCAGCATTTT.

The V gene is TRBV2, the J gene TRBJ2-1; D is perhaps TRBD2 (5 bases). Per germline, CDR1 SNHLY and CDR2 FYNNEI. V dropped 6 bases and J dropped 7 bases, with 22 bases sitting between them. This CDR3 is built from 16 residues. The CDR3 reads CASRPNGESQPNEQFF. The CDR3 bases are TGTGCCAGCAGGCCTAATGGGGAGTCCCAGCCGAATGAGCAGTTCTTC.